This TCR beta chain emerged from a study of shared clonotypes between healthy human individuals. At the level of the study: CD4 naive and CD4 memory each took three plates per donor, while CD8 naive took two and CD8 memory one. Study-wide results and caveats: Donor scarcity curtailed the genetic and exposure-history diversity represented herein.

About this clone: Its antigen is not known.

Per the original data handling: Filtering differed for immunoSEQ, which gave only junction sequences without quality scores. Assay: immunoSEQ multiplex PCR; the TCRdb copy retains only in-frame clones and omits some. V, J and clone size were drawn from that table, and D and trimming were deduced from the DNA. The sample consists of about 700,000 clones, roughly 70% of them appearing once. Sequenced sample: memory CD4+ T cells sorted from blood. Indicated subset: CD45RA-negative fraction. The TCR sequence derives from a woman in her twenties or thirties in good health.

This CDR3 is CASSQGRVNQPQHF. CDR3 sequence (DNA): TGTGCCAGCAGCCAGGGGAGGGTCAATCAGCCCCAGCATTTT. J is TRBJ1-5 and V is TRBV7-9; TRBD1 might be the D (6 bases). V was pared by 5 bases and J by 3 bases, with 11 bases between. The CDR3 consists of 14 residues. The germline V gene encodes CDR1 SEHNR and CDR2 FQNEAQ (reference sequence).